The entry below gives a single T cell receptor (beta chain) sequence along with its context. Its specificity is not known. Additional DNA sequences in this sample encode the identical CDR3. This specimen comes from a study of CD8+ T cells in alopecia areata. On the study more broadly: Once tofacitinib had been taken for 6 to 18 months, 6 months off drug followed. Severity among treated patients was scored by the percentage of scalp area affected.

Study results and caveats: During tofacitinib treatment, many expanded lesional clones remained in scalp and blood. Scalp clonality and expanded CD8+ clones among the top 100 were significantly decreased by tofacitinib.

As for treatment: oral pan-JAK inhibitor, 5-10 mg twice daily. Extracted RNA was reverse transcribed into cDNA, the sequencing template. The data were produced by immunoSEQ multiplex PCR, yet TCRdb's version contains in-frame clones alone and is incomplete. The sample lists hundreds of thousands of clones, 58% seen once, with less than 2% in the top ten. Germline CDR1 GTSNPN, CDR2 SVGIG (reference sequence). V lost 4 bases, J lost 4 bases, and 4 bases stayed unmatched. This CDR3 region has 12 residues. The V call is TRBV30, the J call TRBJ2-7, with 7 bases lining up with TRBD1. The material sequenced was CD4+ T cells sorted from blood, taken at week 24, from a patient treated with tofacitinib. This sequence was found in a human donor with alopecia areata. The CDR3 protein is CAWTRGRYEQYF. The CDR3 coding sequence is TGTGCCTGGACGAGGGGGCGGTACGAGCAGTACTTC.